This T cell receptor (beta chain) was recovered during a study of blood T cell repertoires in COVID-19. Assay used: immunoSEQ multiplex PCR; TCRdb lists only in-frame clones, some missing. The data hold 450,000 or so clones, with 80% to 90% observed a single time. Looked up from germline, CDR1 is SGHNT and CDR2 is YENEEA. The CDR3 is 16 amino acids. The V gene end was trimmed by 3 bases and the J gene end by 2 bases; junction bases not matched to a gene: 5. This sequence was found in a man younger than 35 with COVID-19, enrolled during active disease. What was sequenced was peripheral blood. The chain employs TRBV11-3 and TRBJ2-1; 9 bases align to TRBD2. CDR3 in amino acids: CASSFPAGGPYNEQFF. CDR3 DNA: TGTGCCAGCAGCTTTCCCGCGGGAGGGCCCTACAATGAGCAGTTCTTC.